This T cell receptor (beta chain) stems from a study of CD8 T cells in Susac syndrome. Overall study context: Sequenced Susac syndrome patients included roughly six with active disease and about 8 who were in remission.

Trimming took off 2 bases at V and 3 bases at J, with 8 bases between the two ends. CDR1 is MNHEY, CDR2 SVGAGI, per germline. CDR3 length: 13 amino acids. RNA was extracted with the RNeasy kit, and a quantity of about 0.45 to 1 ug was reverse transcribed using random hexamers. With immunoSEQ multiplex PCR, TCR beta CDR3 was amplified across 54 Vbeta and 13 Jbeta. MiXCR was run by TCRdb on the immunoSEQ multiplex PCR reads, yielding one entry per CDR3 protein. Seen here are tens of thousands of distinct CDR3 sequences, approximately 96% observed once, and the top ten hold approximately 0.57%. The receptor was derived from a human donor with Susac syndrome. The sequencing sample was made of CD8+ T cells from PBMCs. The rearrangement joins TRBV6-5 to TRBJ2-7; a possible D gene is TRBD1 (5 bases). The CDR3 here is CASSYGADYEQYF. DNA of the CDR3: TGTGCCAGCAGTTACGGGGCAGACTACGAGCAGTACTTC.